The 22 T cell receptor beta chains given below trace back to one sample, sequenced in a study of post-analysis software for immune sequencing data (dated by TCRdb to between 2015 and 2017). What the research found in general, with its limitations: Patients showed significantly higher frequencies than controls for several TRBV segments, among them TRBV5-6, TRBV5-1 and TRBV20-1.

Library generation was performed with PCR. Data came from an Illumina HiSeq 2500. To reduce PCR and sequencing biases, unique molecular identifiers were built into the TCR beta cDNA libraries. TCRdb reprocessed the public reads (quality trimming at Q25 with fastp, clone calling with MiXCR) and kept in-frame beta chains. Duplicate CDR3 protein sequences are folded into a single record with the most common DNA and genes. The sample data list over 150,000 distinct CDR3 sequences, and 30% of these were observed just once. The ten largest clones take up roughly 1.6% of the sample. The antigens of these receptors remain unknown. The sequencing input was blood. These receptor sequences come from a girl under 18 with multiple sclerosis.

This clonotype was seen many times. The chain links TRBV15 to TRBJ2-3, with TRBD2 identical over 8 bases. Unmatched junction bases numbered 2, after V lost 7 bases and J lost 5 bases. Germline loops: CDR1 LNHNV, CDR2 YYDKDF (reference sequence). The CDR3 has 12 residues. CDR3 in DNA: TGTGCCACCACAGCGGGAGAAGATACGCAGTATTTT. Protein product: CATTAGEDTQYF.

CDR3 coding DNA: TGCAGTGCCACTTCGGGGGCTGCGGGCACTGAAGCTTTCTTT. As protein: CSATSGAAGTEAFF. The chain recombines TRBV20-1 with TRBJ1-1, with a possible D match to TRBD1 (6 bases). With 6 bases removed from V and 4 bases from J, the gap between germline ends came to 18 bases. In germline, CDR1 is DFQATT, CDR2 SNEGSKA (reference sequence). The CDR3 sequence is 14 residues long.

This clonotype turned up a few times. The chain combines TRBV28 with TRBJ2-1, with unresolved D. The V gene's germline CDR1 is MDHEN and CDR2 SYDVKM. The CDR3 sequence is 13 residues long. The V and J ends lost 3 bases and 6 bases respectively, with 9 bases between them. The CDR3 nucleotides are TGTGCCAGCAGTTTGGGGAACCCCAATGAGCAGTTCTTC. It codes for CASSLGNPNEQFF.

This clonotype was recorded at least ten times. V is TRBV2 and J is TRBJ1-2; TRBD1 might be the D (5 bases). Germline CDR1 and CDR2: SNHLY and FYNNEI. The CDR3 extends over 14 amino acids. The germline V and J ends were trimmed by 6 bases and 6 bases, with 17 bases remaining between them. For the CDR3, the DNA is TGTGCCAGCAGAGAGTTCCCCGGGACGGATGGCTACACCTTC. Translated, it gives CASREFPGTDGYTF. Full variable domain (outside the CDR3, taken from reference TRBV2 and TRBJ1-2): EPEVTQTPSHQVTQMGQEVILRCVPISNHLYFYWYRQILGQKVEFLVSFYNNEISEKSEIFDDQFSVERPDGSNFTLKIRSTKLEDSAMYFCASREFPGTDGYTFGSGTRLTVV.

The chain employs TRBV27 and TRBJ2-5; D gene uncertain. The end of the DNA is better explained by TRBJ2-7, so the J call may be wrong. Germline CDR1 and CDR2: MNHEY and SMNVEV (reference sequence). This CDR3 spans 15 amino acids. Here the CDR3 reads CASSPRGTAAYEQYF. CDR3 nucleotide sequence: TGTGCCAGCAGTCCCCGCGGCACGGCAGCCTACGAGCAGTACTTC.

The sample holds a few counts of this clonotype. This clone may be a read error of a much larger clone one base away. V is TRBV29-1 and J is TRBJ1-1; TRBD1 aligns across 7 bases. Germline assignment: CDR1 SQVTM and CDR2 ANQGSEA. The CDR3 totals 12 residues. CDR3 nucleotides: TGCGGCGCCCAGACAGGGACCACTGAAGCTTTCTTT. It specifies CGAQTGTTEAFF.

This clonotype was counted at least ten times. The chain carries TRBV12-3 or TRBV12-4 and TRBJ2-7, with D maybe TRBD2 (5 bases). Trimming left V 5 bases short and J 1 base short, with 12 bases between. The CDR3 totals 14 residues. DNA for the CDR3: TGTGCCAGCAGTCCCAGCGGCTTATCCTACGAGCAGTACTTC. This gives the protein CASSPSGLSYEQYF.

This clonotype turned up a few times. The chain carries TRBV29-1 and TRBJ2-1; either TRBD1 or TRBD2 may fit D (5 bases each). The CDR3 runs 16 residues. The V end was cut by 7 bases, the J end by 5 bases, with 24 bases between. Per the germline V gene, CDR1 is SQVTM and CDR2 is ANQGSEA. The CDR3 nucleotides are TGCAGCGCCAGAGCCGAAGGTTGGGGGATTAACAATGAGCAGTTCTTC. Residues: CSARAEGWGINNEQFF.

Turning to this clonotype: One junction end does not reproduce the germline sequence, and a read error may be involved. The gene calls are TRBV12-3 or TRBV12-4 and TRBJ2-2; 7 bases align to TRBD1. The CDR3 consists of 15 residues. The CDR3 DNA sequence: TGTGCCAGCAGTTCCGGGACAGTGAACGCCGGGGAGCTGTTTTTT. As protein: CASSSGTVNAGELFF.

This clonotype came up many times. This chain joins TRBV4-1 and TRBJ2-7, with D maybe TRBD1 (5 bases). CDR3 length: 16 amino acids. CDR1 is MGHRA, CDR2 YSYEKL, per germline. V gave up 0 bases and J gave up 2 bases, with 14 bases separating them. For the CDR3, the DNA is TGCGCCAGCAGCCAAGATCTCGGGCCAGGGCCCTACGAGCAGTACTTC. This codes for CASSQDLGPGPYEQYF.

This rearrangement joins TRBV29-1 to TRBJ2-7; a weak D match, TRBD1 (5 bases). Germline CDR1 reads SQVTM; CDR2 reads ANQGSEA. The CDR3 length is 15 residues. The V and J ends lost 5 bases and 3 bases respectively, with 20 bases between them. In DNA form, the CDR3 reads TGCAGCGTTCGGATTCGGACAACTCCGGACTACGAGCAGTACTTC. Its translation: CSVRIRTTPDYEQYF.

This clonotype came up many times. The V and J genes are TRBV7-2 and TRBJ2-1, with D maybe TRBD2 (6 bases). With 0 bases removed from V and 5 bases from J, the gap between germline ends came to 11 bases. CDR1 is SGHTA and CDR2 is FQGNSA in the germline V gene. CDR3 length: 15 residues. The CDR3 reads CASSLAPGDNNEQFF. CDR3 sequence (DNA): TGTGCCAGCAGCTTAGCTCCGGGAGACAACAATGAGCAGTTCTTC.

V usage is TRBV10-3 and J usage is TRBJ2-3, with 9 bases identical to TRBD2. V dropped 6 bases and J dropped 0; count of bases not matched to a gene: 4. CDR3 size: 15 residues. Per germline, CDR1 ENHRY and CDR2 SYGVKD. The CDR3 is CAISVAGDSTDTQYF. The CDR3 nucleotides read TGTGCCATCAGCGTAGCGGGAGATAGCACAGATACGCAGTATTTT.

This chain connects TRBV16 to TRBJ1-1; D is ambiguous. The V gene lost 0 bases and the J gene lost 2 bases, with 7 bases spanning the gap. This CDR3 spans 14 amino acids. Looked up from germline, CDR1 is KGHSY and CDR2 is FQNENV. The CDR3 region is CASSQSGGNTEAFF. DNA for the CDR3: TGTGCCAGCAGCCAATCTGGCGGAAACACTGAAGCTTTCTTT.

This chain links TRBV5-1 with TRBJ2-3; 8 bases map to TRBD1. The CDR3 totals 13 residues. Per the germline V gene, CDR1 is SGHRS and CDR2 is YFSETQ. Trimming took 7 bases from V and 5 from J; bases not matched to a gene: 6. Here the CDR3 DNA reads TGCGCCAGCTCTCAGGGGGCAGGAGATACGCAGTATTTT. It codes for CASSQGAGDTQYF.

This clonotype was found once. The germline gene is not matched at one end of the junction; a read error may be the cause. The V and J genes are TRBV20-1 and TRBJ2-3; D tentatively fits TRBD1 or TRBD2 (5 bases each). The germline CDR1 and CDR2 sequences are DFQATT and SNEGSKA (reference sequence). This CDR3 has 18 amino acids. This CDR3 reads CSAYGEVLRITLTDTRYF. Written as DNA, the CDR3 is TGCAGTGCTTACGGGGAAGTTTTGAGGATTACTTTGACAGATACGCGGTATTTT.

This clonotype is a singleton in its sample. The junction departs from the called germline gene at one end, perhaps through a read error. The chain links TRBV12-3 or TRBV12-4 to TRBJ2-7, with D uncertain. The CDR3 extends over 14 amino acids. This chain's CDR3 is CASSFGGTSCEQYF. In DNA form, the CDR3 reads TGTGCCAGCAGTTTTGGCGGAACGTCCTGCGAGCAGTACTTC.

Note on this clonotype: Being one base from a much bigger clone, this may be a read error. The CDR3 loop is CASGSGNANNEQFF. CDR3 sequence (DNA): TGTGCCAGTGGATCGGGGAACGCCAACAATGAGCAGTTCTTC. The rearrangement uses TRBV6-1 and TRBJ2-1; possibly TRBD2 for D (5 bases). Trimming stripped 9 bases from V and 5 bases from J, with 17 bases between. Germline V gene lookup returns CDR1 MNHNS and CDR2 SASEGT. CDR3 size: 14 residues.

This clonotype was detected ten times or more. This chain connects TRBV6-5 to TRBJ2-5; 11 bases agree with TRBD2. CDR1 and CDR2 (germline): MNHEY, SVGAGI. This CDR3 has 14 residues. Trimming took 5 bases from V and 9 from J; bases not matched to a gene: 8. The CDR3 region has the DNA TGTGCCAGCAGTGCACTAGCGGGAGATGGGGCCCAGTACTTC. Encoded protein: CASSALAGDGAQYF.

This clonotype was counted at least ten times. The rearrangement uses TRBV7-8 and TRBJ2-5; weak D call: TRBD2 (5 bases). The CDR3 sequence is 13 residues long. CDR1 is SGHVS and CDR2 is FQNEAQ in the germline V gene. Trimming stripped 5 bases from V and 5 bases from J, with 12 bases between. CDR3 residues: CASSPRPGETQYF. The CDR3 DNA is TGTGCCAGCAGCCCGAGACCGGGGGAGACCCAGTACTTC.

Note on this clonotype: A read error may account for a junction end that differs from germline. The rearrangement uses TRBV5-1 and TRBJ2-4; TRBD2 aligns across 9 bases. Germline CDR1 and CDR2: SGHRS and YFSETQ. The CDR3 has 20 residues. In DNA, the CDR3 is TGCGCCAGCAGCATGGAGGGGGCGTGGAGCGGGAGGAGGACCAAAACCATTCAGTACTTC. Translating gives CASSMEGAWSGRRTKTIQYF.

The V and J genes are TRBV7-9 and TRBJ1-4, with a weak D call TRBD1 (6 bases). The CDR3 length is 15 residues. V lost 5 bases and J lost 6, with 16 bases in between. CDR1 and CDR2 from the germline V gene are SEHNR and FQNEAQ (reference sequence). The chain's CDR3 is CASSQADSLDEKLFF. As DNA, the CDR3 is TGTGCCAGCAGCCAAGCGGACAGCCTGGATGAAAAACTGTTTTTT.